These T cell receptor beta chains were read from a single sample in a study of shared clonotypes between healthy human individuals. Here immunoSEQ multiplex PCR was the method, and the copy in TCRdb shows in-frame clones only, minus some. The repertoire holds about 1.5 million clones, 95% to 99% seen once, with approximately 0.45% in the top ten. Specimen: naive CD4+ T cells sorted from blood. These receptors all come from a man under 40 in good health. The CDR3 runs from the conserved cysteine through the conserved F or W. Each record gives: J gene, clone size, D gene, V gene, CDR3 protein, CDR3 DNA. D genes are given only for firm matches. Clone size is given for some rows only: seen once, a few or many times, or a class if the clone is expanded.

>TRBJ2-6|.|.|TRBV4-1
CASSLETVVSGANVLTF
TGCGCCAGCAGCCTCGAGACTGTCGTCTCTGGGGCCAACGTCCTGACTTTC
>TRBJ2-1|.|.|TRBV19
CASSIGVGENEQFF
TGTGCCAGTAGTATAGGAGTTGGGGAAAATGAGCAGTTCTTC
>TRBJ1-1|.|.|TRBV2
CASERASNTEAFF
TGTGCCAGCGAAAGGGCCTCGAACACTGAAGCTTTCTTT
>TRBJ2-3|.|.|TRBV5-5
CASSSYTDTQYF
TGTGCCAGCAGCTCCTACACAGATACGCAGTATTTT
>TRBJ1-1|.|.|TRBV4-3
CASRMTANTEAFF
TGCGCCAGCAGGATGACAGCGAACACTGAAGCTTTCTTT
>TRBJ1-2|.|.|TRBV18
CASSPEGGVGGYTF
TGTGCCAGCTCACCAGAAGGAGGGGTCGGTGGCTACACCTTC
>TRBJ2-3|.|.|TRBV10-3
CAISGKRVVTDTQYF
TGTGCCATCAGTGGGAAAAGGGTGGTGACAGATACGCAGTATTTT
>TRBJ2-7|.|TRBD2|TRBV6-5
CASSYSKLAGYEQYF
TGTGCCAGCAGTTACTCGAAGCTAGCGGGGTACGAGCAGTACTTC
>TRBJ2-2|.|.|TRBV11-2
CASSFGHQNTGELFF
TGTGCCAGCAGCTTTGGACACCAGAACACCGGGGAGCTGTTTTTT
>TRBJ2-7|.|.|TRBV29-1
CSVEVWRDSSYEQYF
TGCAGCGTTGAAGTTTGGCGGGACAGCTCCTACGAGCAGTACTTC
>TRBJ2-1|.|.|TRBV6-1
CASTLTRTYNEQFF
TGTGCCAGCACTTTGACTAGGACCTACAATGAGCAGTTCTTC
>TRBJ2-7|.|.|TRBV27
CASSLLGTDEQYF
TGTGCCAGCAGTTTACTCGGGACGGACGAGCAGTACTTC
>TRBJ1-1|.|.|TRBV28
CASGRALNTEAFF
TGTGCCAGCGGTCGGGCTTTGAACACTGAAGCTTTCTTT
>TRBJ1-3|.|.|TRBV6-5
CASSYTSGNTIYF
TGTGCCAGCAGTTACACATCTGGAAACACCATATATTTT
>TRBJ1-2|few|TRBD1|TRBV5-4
CASSRRQGNGYTF
TGTGCCAGCAGCAGGAGACAGGGCAATGGCTACACCTTC
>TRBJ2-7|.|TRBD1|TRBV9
CASSPRTGLYEQYF
TGTGCCAGCAGCCCACGGACAGGCCTCTACGAGCAGTACTTC
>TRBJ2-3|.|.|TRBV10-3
CAVALGGSRDTQYF
TGTGCCGTCGCGCTGGGGGGCAGTCGAGATACGCAGTATTTT
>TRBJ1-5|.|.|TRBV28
CASSLSGGSNQPQHF
TGTGCCAGCAGTTTATCTGGCGGAAGCAATCAGCCCCAGCATTTT
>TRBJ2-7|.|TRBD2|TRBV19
CASSISRLAGQSSYEQYF
TGTGCCAGTAGTATCTCCCGGCTAGCGGGACAAAGCTCCTACGAGCAGTACTTC
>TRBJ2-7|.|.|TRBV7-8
CASRNRGVGQDVSYEQYF
TGTGCCAGCAGAAATAGAGGCGTCGGCCAGGACGTCTCCTACGAGCAGTACTTC
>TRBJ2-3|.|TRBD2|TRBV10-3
CATTATSGSVMGTDTQYF
TGTGCCACAACGGCGACTAGCGGGAGTGTGATGGGCACAGATACGCAGTATTTT
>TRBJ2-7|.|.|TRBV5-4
CASSSTRKYEQYF
TGTGCCAGCAGCTCTACTAGAAAATACGAGCAGTACTTC
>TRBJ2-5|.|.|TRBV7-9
CASSSGETQYF
TGTGCCAGCAGCTCGGGGGAGACCCAGTACTTC
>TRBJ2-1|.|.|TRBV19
CAAVKNDRSEQFF
TGTGCCGCGGTTAAAAACGACCGCAGTGAGCAGTTCTTC
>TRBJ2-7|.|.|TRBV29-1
CSVEAHDSLRTEQYF
TGCAGCGTTGAAGCCCACGACAGCCTGAGGACCGAGCAGTACTTC
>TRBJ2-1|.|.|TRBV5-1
CASSLWAGDNEQFF
TGCGCCAGCAGCTTGTGGGCCGGGGACAATGAGCAGTTCTTC
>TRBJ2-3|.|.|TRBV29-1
CSVNGRFTDTQYF
TGCAGCGTTAACGGCCGATTCACAGATACGCAGTATTTT
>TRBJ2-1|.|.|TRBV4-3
CASSQDRGTYNEQFF
TGCGCCAGCAGCCAAGATCGCGGGACCTACAATGAGCAGTTCTTC
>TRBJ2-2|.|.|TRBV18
CASSSGLNTGELFF
TGTGCCAGCTCATCAGGACTGAACACCGGGGAGCTGTTTTTT
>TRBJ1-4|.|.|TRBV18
CASSPTAEKLFF
TGTGCCAGCTCACCAACAGCCGAAAAACTGTTTTTT
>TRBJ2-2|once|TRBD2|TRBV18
CASSPFGTSANTGELFF
TGTGCCAGCTCACCCTTCGGGACTAGCGCTAACACCGGGGAGCTGTTTTTT
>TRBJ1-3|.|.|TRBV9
CASSVGTGSNTIYF
TGTGCCAGCAGCGTAGGTACAGGCAGCAACACCATATATTTT
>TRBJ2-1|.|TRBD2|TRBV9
CASSPGGPQQFF
TGTGCCAGCAGCCCGGGGGGGCCCCAGCAGTTCTTC
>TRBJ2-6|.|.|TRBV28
CASSLLGAPGANVLTF
TGTGCCAGCAGTTTACTTGGGGCTCCTGGGGCCAACGTCCTGACTTTC
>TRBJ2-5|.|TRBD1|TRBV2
CASSDRGETQYF
TGTGCCAGCTCGGACAGGGGAGAGACCCAGTACTTC
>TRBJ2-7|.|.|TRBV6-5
CASSYSSGGVEQYF
TGTGCCAGCAGTTACTCGAGTGGGGGCGTTGAGCAGTACTTC
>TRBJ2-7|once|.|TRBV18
CASSPQTANSYEQYF
TGTGCCAGCTCACCACAGACAGCGAACTCCTACGAGCAGTACTTC
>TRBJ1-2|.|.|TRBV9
CASSSSSRPLYGYTF
TGTGCCAGCAGCTCCTCGTCCCGCCCCCTCTATGGCTACACCTTC
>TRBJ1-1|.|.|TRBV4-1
CASSQDLVNTEAFF
TGCGCCAGCAGCCAAGATCTGGTTAACACTGAAGCTTTCTTT
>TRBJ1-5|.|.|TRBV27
CASSSEGRNQPQHF
TGTGCCAGCAGTAGCGAGGGCAGAAATCAGCCCCAGCATTTT
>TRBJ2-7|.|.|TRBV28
CASSLPGSALTYEQYF
TGTGCCAGCAGTTTGCCTGGGAGCGCCCTTACCTACGAGCAGTACTTC
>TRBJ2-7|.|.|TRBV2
CASSGGHGGYEQYF
TGTGCCAGCAGCGGCGGACACGGCGGGTACGAGCAGTACTTC
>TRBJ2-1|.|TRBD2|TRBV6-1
CALQAGGEGEQFF
TGTGCCCTCCAGGCGGGAGGGGAGGGTGAGCAGTTCTTC
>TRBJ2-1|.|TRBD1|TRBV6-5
CASSYLGQGPYNEQFF
TGTGCCAGCAGTTACCTAGGACAGGGGCCTTACAATGAGCAGTTCTTC
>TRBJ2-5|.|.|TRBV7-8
CASSFVASKRETQYF
TGTGCCAGCAGCTTCGTAGCCTCTAAGAGAGAGACCCAGTACTTC
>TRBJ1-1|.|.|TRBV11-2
CASSLEVYTEAFF
TGTGCCAGCAGCTTGGAGGTATACACTGAAGCTTTCTTT
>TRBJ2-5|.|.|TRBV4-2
CASSQPPRFAVTQYF
TGTGCCAGCAGCCAACCCCCGCGGTTCGCCGTGACCCAGTACTTC
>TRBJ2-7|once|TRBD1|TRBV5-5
CASSPTGQVRHEQYF
TGTGCCAGCAGCCCGACCGGACAGGTCCGGCACGAGCAGTACTTC
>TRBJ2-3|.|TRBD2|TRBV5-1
CASSSKTSPTDTQYF
TGCGCCAGCAGCTCGAAGACTAGCCCCACAGATACGCAGTATTTT
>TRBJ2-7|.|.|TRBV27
CASWSRLSYEQYF
TGTGCCAGCTGGTCCAGATTGAGCTACGAGCAGTACTTC
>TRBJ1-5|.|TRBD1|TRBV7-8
CASSLAYRDRGYQPQHF
TGTGCCAGCAGCTTAGCGTATAGGGACAGGGGTTACCAGCCCCAGCATTTT
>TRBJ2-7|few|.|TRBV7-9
CASSLNYEQYF
TGTGCCAGCAGCTTAAATTACGAGCAGTACTTC
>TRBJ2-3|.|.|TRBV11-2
CATAIQGFGDTQYF
TGTGCCACCGCGATTCAGGGCTTCGGAGATACGCAGTATTTT
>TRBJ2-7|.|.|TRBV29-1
CSVLGGGLKDEQYF
TGCAGCGTACTCGGTGGGGGTCTAAAGGACGAGCAGTACTTC